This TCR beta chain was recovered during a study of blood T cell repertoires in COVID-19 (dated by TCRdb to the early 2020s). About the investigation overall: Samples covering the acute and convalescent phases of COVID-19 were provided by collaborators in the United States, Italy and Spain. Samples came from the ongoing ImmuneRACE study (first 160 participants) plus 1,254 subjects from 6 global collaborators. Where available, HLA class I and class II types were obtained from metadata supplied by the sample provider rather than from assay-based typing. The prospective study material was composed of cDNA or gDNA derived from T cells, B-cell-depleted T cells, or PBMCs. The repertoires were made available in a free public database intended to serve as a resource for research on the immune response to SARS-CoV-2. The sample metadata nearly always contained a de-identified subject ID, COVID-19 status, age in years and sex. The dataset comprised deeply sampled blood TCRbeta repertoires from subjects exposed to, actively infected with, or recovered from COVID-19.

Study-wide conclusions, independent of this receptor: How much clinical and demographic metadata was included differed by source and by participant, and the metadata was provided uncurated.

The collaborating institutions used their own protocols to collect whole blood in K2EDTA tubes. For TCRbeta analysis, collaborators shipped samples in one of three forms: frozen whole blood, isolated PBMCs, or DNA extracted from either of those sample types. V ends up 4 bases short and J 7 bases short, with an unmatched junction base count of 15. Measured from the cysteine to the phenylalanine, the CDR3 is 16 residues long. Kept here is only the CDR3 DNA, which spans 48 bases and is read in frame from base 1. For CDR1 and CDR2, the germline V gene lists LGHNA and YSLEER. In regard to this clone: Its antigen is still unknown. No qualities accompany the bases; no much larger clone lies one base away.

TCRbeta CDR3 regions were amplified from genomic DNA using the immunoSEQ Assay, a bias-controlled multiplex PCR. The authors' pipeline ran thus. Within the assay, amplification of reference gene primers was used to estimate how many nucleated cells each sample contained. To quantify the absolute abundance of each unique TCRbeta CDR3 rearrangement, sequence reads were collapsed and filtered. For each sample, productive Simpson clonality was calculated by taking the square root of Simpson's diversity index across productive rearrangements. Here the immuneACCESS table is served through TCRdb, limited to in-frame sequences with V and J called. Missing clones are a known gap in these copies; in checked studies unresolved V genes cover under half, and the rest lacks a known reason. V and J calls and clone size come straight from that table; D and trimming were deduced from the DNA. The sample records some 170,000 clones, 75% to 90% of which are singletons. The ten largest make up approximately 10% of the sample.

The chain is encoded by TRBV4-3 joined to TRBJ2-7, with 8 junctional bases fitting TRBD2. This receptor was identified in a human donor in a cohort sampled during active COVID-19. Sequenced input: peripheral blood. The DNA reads TGCGCCAGCAGCCCTTACCTGGGACTAGAAGGTAAGGAGCAGTACTTC. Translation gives CASSPYLGLEGKEQYF.